This TCR beta chain was observed in a study of neoadjuvant anti-PD-1 for oral cavity cancer. Specified time point: after neoadjuvant nivolumab, at surgical resection. The patients had HPV-negative, locally advanced oral cavity squamous cell carcinoma. Blood cells were analyzed directly, without culture or expansion. General study findings and limits: Treg/Th17 ratio rose with pretreatment blood and fell with post-treatment tumor TCRbeta clonality.

PBMC libraries mostly used around 460 ng of input genomic DNA, with six replicates per sample. The assay was immunoSEQ multiplex PCR, and TCRdb's table has in-frame clones only and misses some. Among several thousand clones, roughly three quarters were seen once, and the ten largest hold 2.8%. On this clone itself: The target antigen is unknown.

The ends lost 8 bases at V and 2 bases at J; junction bases unmatched: 8. The germline CDR1 and CDR2 sequences are MNHEY and SVGAGI. CDR3 length equals 14 residues. The material was PBMCs, obtained after nivolumab (anti-PD-1) treatment. The TCR was taken from a person between 35 and 79 years old with oral cavity squamous cell carcinoma. The chain carries TRBV6-5 and TRBJ2-5; TRBD1 matches at 7 bases. CDR3 nucleotide sequence: TGTGCCAGCCGGGACAGATATTTACAAGAGACCCAGTACTTC. Translation gives CASRDRYLQETQYF.